These 27 T cell receptor beta chains were all obtained from the same sample, sequenced in a study of human T cells and chemical hapten exposure. Time point: pre-sensitization, week 0. Treatment of the sample: therapeutic diphenylcyclopropenone sensitization with weekly scalp DPC. One entry per CDR3 protein results from TCRdb running MiXCR on the RACE reads. Of 280,000 or so distinct CDR3 sequences in the sample, approximately 7.5% were seen once. The sample consisted of whole blood, taken in connection with sensitization to the hapten diphenylcyclopropenone (DPC). These TCRs come from a man aged 18 to 29 with alopecia areata. Some clones in this sample may be carry-over from other donors' samples.

The chain is built from TRBV6-6 and TRBJ1-3; no reliable D call. This CDR3 contains 16 residues. Germline CDR1 MNHNY, CDR2 SVGAGI (reference sequence). Trimming removed 2 bases at V and 3 bases at J, with 14 bases between. CDR3 sequence (DNA): TGTGCCAGCAGTTACGTGTGGGTGGACCGTGGAAACACCATATATTTT. Protein sequence: CASSYVWVDRGNTIYF.

This clonotype was found a few times. J is TRBJ1-2 and V is TRBV12-3 or TRBV12-4, with TRBD1 identical over 8 bases. CDR3 length: 15 residues. The V gene end was trimmed by 2 bases and the J gene end by 4 bases; junction bases not matched to a gene: 6. The CDR3 sequence is CASSLYRGEIYGYTF. The DNA for the CDR3 is TGTGCCAGCAGTTTATACAGGGGGGAGATCTATGGCTACACCTTC.

This clonotype was detected a few times. This sequence joins TRBV24-1 and TRBJ2-3, with D tentatively TRBD1 (6 bases). The CDR3 loop spans 14 amino acids. Between the trimmed V and J ends, which lost 4 bases and 1 base, there was a span of 8 bases. Germline CDR1 KGHDR, CDR2 SFDVKD. The CDR3 sequence: CATSEPGGTDTQYF. CDR3 nucleotides: TGTGCCACCAGTGAGCCAGGGGGCACAGATACGCAGTATTTT.

This clonotype has ten or more counts. The chain links TRBV7-2 to TRBJ1-2; D unclear. V was trimmed by 0 bases and J by 4 bases, leaving 15 bases between them. The CDR3 is 16 residues long. Per the germline V gene, CDR1 is SGHTA and CDR2 is FQGNSA. The CDR3 loop is CASSLAPDVEGYGYTF. CDR3 nucleotides: TGTGCCAGCAGCTTAGCGCCTGACGTCGAGGGCTATGGCTACACCTTC.

This clonotype appeared a few times. This sequence joins TRBV12-3 or TRBV12-4 and TRBJ1-1, with TRBD1 matching 7 bases. CDR3 length: 13 residues. V was clipped by 7 bases and J by 4 bases; unmatched bases: 6. The CDR3: CASTLTGPTEAFF. CDR3 bases: TGTGCCAGCACCCTGACAGGGCCCACTGAAGCTTTCTTT.

This clonotype occurred a few times. The chain links TRBV14 to TRBJ2-5; no reliable D call. V lost 6 bases and J 2 bases, leaving 13 bases between the germline ends. The CDR3 spans 14 residues. The germline V gene has CDR1 SGHDN and CDR2 FVKESK. The CDR3 region has the DNA TGTGCCAGCAGGGGATATGGGTCACAAGAGACCCAGTACTTC. Translation gives CASRGYGSQETQYF.

The V call is TRBV10-3, the J call TRBJ2-3, with a weak D call TRBD2 (5 bases). The CDR3 length is 12 residues. V lost 8 bases and J lost 2, with 8 bases in between. CDR1 ENHRY and CDR2 SYGVKD come from the germline V gene. The CDR3 coding sequence is TGTGCCATCCGGGGAAACACAGATACGCAGTATTTT. Residues: CAIRGNTDTQYF.

A few counts support this clonotype. The J gene is TRBJ2-5, the V gene TRBV18; D possibly matches TRBD1 or TRBD2 (5 bases each). Germline V gene lookup returns CDR1 KGHSH and CDR2 LQKENI. The CDR3 loop spans 16 amino acids. V shed 0 bases and J shed 5 bases, with 16 bases lying between them. In DNA form, the CDR3 reads TGTGCCAGCTCACCACCGCGTAGCCCTGGGGGTGAGACCCAGTACTTC. It translates to CASSPPRSPGGETQYF.

The V and J genes are TRBV24-1 and TRBJ1-1; maybe TRBD1 (6 bases). The CDR3 is made up of 13 amino acids. The V end lost 10 bases, the J end lost 4 bases, and 15 bases lay between the germline ends. Germline loops: CDR1 KGHDR, CDR2 SFDVKD. The CDR3 region is CATQGLVGTEAFF. Here the CDR3 DNA reads TGTGCCACGCAGGGGCTGGTGGGCACTGAAGCTTTCTTT.

This clonotype was seen only a few times. The chain carries TRBV20-1 and TRBJ1-2, with D maybe TRBD1 (5 bases). V lost 7 bases and J lost 6, with 18 bases in between. CDR1 is DFQATT, CDR2 SNEGSKA, per germline (reference sequence). The CDR3 runs 13 residues. This CDR3 is CSVDSLTAHGYTF. CDR3 coding DNA: TGCAGTGTTGACAGTCTAACGGCCCATGGCTACACCTTC.

The J gene is TRBJ1-2, the V gene TRBV5-1; TRBD1 might be the D (5 bases). V lost 1 base, J lost 8 bases, and 15 bases lay in between. Germline V CDR1 and CDR2: SGHRS, YFSETQ. The CDR3 is 14 residues long. CDR3 protein: CASSLPGTIDGYTF. As DNA, the CDR3 is TGCGCCAGCAGCTTGCCAGGGACGATCGACGGCTACACCTTC.

This clonotype was observed at least ten times. The CDR3 sequence is CASSYIDEVPTEAFF. Here the CDR3 DNA reads TGTGCCAGCAGTTACATAGATGAGGTTCCAACTGAAGCTTTCTTT. V usage is TRBV6-5 and J usage is TRBJ1-1; D is unresolved. CDR3 length equals 15 residues. Trimming removed 2 bases from V and 5 bases from J, with 15 bases in between. CDR1 and CDR2 (germline): MNHEY, SVGAGI.

The gene calls are TRBV4-3 and TRBJ1-1, with unresolved D. CDR1 is LGHNA, CDR2 YSLEER, per germline. Trimming stripped 0 bases from V and 7 bases from J, with 9 bases between. CDR3 length: 13 amino acids. CDR3 bases: TGCGCCAGCAGCCAAGATCAAGGGTTTGAAGCTTTCTTT. Protein: CASSQDQGFEAFF.

V and J are TRBV10-3 and TRBJ1-1; 9 bases map to TRBD1. The V gene's germline CDR1 is ENHRY and CDR2 SYGVKD. After removal of 5 bases from V and 4 bases from J, the junction contained 2 bases not matched to a gene. The CDR3 spans 13 residues. The CDR3 sequence is CAISTGGFTEAFF. The CDR3 DNA sequence: TGTGCCATCAGTACAGGGGGCTTCACTGAAGCTTTCTTT.

This clonotype was counted between two and nine times. CDR3 protein: CASSLTLDWEGRRNSPLHF. The CDR3 DNA is TGCGCCAGCAGCCTGACCCTCGATTGGGAGGGGAGAAGGAATTCACCCCTCCACTTT. The rearrangement links TRBV5-1 to TRBJ1-6; TRBD1 might be the D (5 bases). Trimming stripped 4 bases from V and 7 bases from J, with 27 bases between. Germline V gene sequence: CDR1 SGHRS, CDR2 YFSETQ. The length of the CDR3 is 19 residues. The complete variable domain, with remaining parts taken from reference TRBV5-1 and TRBJ1-6, reads KAGVTQTPRYLIKTRGQQVTLSCSPISGHRSVSWYQQTPGQGLQFLFEYFSETQRNKGNFPGRFSGRQFSNSRSEMNVSTLELGDSALYLCASSLTLDWEGRRNSPLHFGNGTRLTVT.

The table lists this clonotype with many counts. This rearrangement joins TRBV7-8 to TRBJ1-1, with D perhaps matching TRBD1 (5 bases). Trimming left V 3 bases short and J 0 bases short, with 17 bases between. CDR1 is SGHVS and CDR2 is FQNEAQ in the germline V gene. This CDR3 spans 17 amino acids. CDR3 DNA: TGTGCCAGCAGCTTTTGGAGTTCGGGACGGCTGAACACTGAAGCTTTCTTT. It is translated as CASSFWSSGRLNTEAFF.

This clonotype was counted only a few times. The chain carries TRBV28 and TRBJ2-1; TRBD1 or TRBD2 may be the D gene (5 bases each). The germline V gene has CDR1 MDHEN and CDR2 SYDVKM. CDR3 length equals 11 residues. V shed 7 bases and J shed 10 bases, with 11 bases lying between them. CDR3 DNA: TGTGCCAGCACCGGGACGACCGAGCAGTTCTTC. Protein: CASTGTTEQFF.

The rearrangement uses TRBV20-1 and TRBJ1-5, with TRBD1 as a possible D gene (5 bases). This CDR3 is built from 15 residues. Germline values: CDR1 DFQATT, CDR2 SNEGSKA (reference sequence). V lost 3 bases to trimming and J lost 5 bases, with 17 bases between them. CDR3 in DNA: TGCAGTGCTAGGGCCCGGGGCGTAGCGTATCAGCCCCAGCATTTT. This encodes CSARARGVAYQPQHF.

This clonotype occurred a few times. This rearrangement joins TRBV29-1 to TRBJ1-2, with no clear D. The germline V and J ends were trimmed by 3 bases and 4 bases, with 6 bases remaining between them. CDR3 size: 11 residues. The germline V gene has CDR1 SQVTM and CDR2 ANQGSEA. The CDR3 nucleotides are TGCAGCGTTGACAGGAGCTATGGCTACACCTTC. As protein: CSVDRSYGYTF.

This clonotype was seen at least ten times. The rearrangement uses TRBV7-9 and TRBJ1-1, with a possible D match to TRBD1 (5 bases). V was clipped by 3 bases and J by 1 base, with 21 bases between them. Per the germline V gene, CDR1 is SEHNR and CDR2 is FQNEAQ (reference sequence). The CDR3 contains 18 residues. The CDR3: CASSLGLRQTRGNTEAFF. As DNA, the CDR3 is TGTGCCAGCAGCTTGGGACTCCGTCAAACGAGAGGGAACACTGAAGCTTTCTTT.

This chain connects TRBV3-1 to TRBJ1-1; unclear D gene. The germline V gene encodes CDR1 LGHDT and CDR2 YNNKEL (reference sequence). CDR3 length equals 16 residues. Deletions cut 3 bases from V and 5 bases from J, with 19 bases between. CDR3 nucleotide sequence: TGTGCCAGCAGCCACTGGGGAGGGATCCCCAAAACTGAAGCTTTCTTT. Translating gives CASSHWGGIPKTEAFF.

This chain links TRBV7-2 with TRBJ1-6, with D perhaps TRBD1 (6 bases). The ends were cut back, 1 base at V and 11 bases at J, with 15 bases in the middle. The CDR3 is 15 residues long. The V gene's germline CDR1 is SGHTA and CDR2 FQGNSA. For the CDR3, the DNA is TGTGCCAGCAGCTTAGTAGGGGGGCAGTGGACACCCCTCCACTTT. Its protein is CASSLVGGQWTPLHF. The whole variable domain, filled in from reference TRBV7-2 and TRBJ1-6, reads GAGVSQSPSNKVTEKGKDVELRCDPISGHTALYWYRQSLGQGLEFLIYFQGNSAPDKSGLPSDRFSAERTGGSVSTLTIQRTQQEDSAVYLCASSLVGGQWTPLHFGNGTRLTVT.

V gene TRBV7-8 combines with J gene TRBJ2-3, with a tentative D call TRBD1 (6 bases). Per the germline V gene, CDR1 is SGHVS and CDR2 is FQNEAQ. This CDR3 spans 17 amino acids. Trimming pared 2 bases from V and 0 bases from J, leaving 15 bases between. The CDR3: CASSLFSQGRSTDTQYF. CDR3 DNA sequence: TGTGCCAGCAGCTTATTCAGTCAGGGGCGAAGCACAGATACGCAGTATTTT.

The V gene is TRBV29-1, the J gene TRBJ1-4; D is ambiguous. The germline V gene encodes CDR1 SQVTM and CDR2 ANQGSEA. The CDR3 has 11 residues. Trimming cost V 7 bases and J 6 bases, with 9 bases left between them. CDR3 coding DNA: TGCAGCGCACACAAGGATGAAAAACTGTTTTTT. Translating it yields CSAHKDEKLFF. Combining the CDR3 with reference TRBV29-1 and TRBJ1-4 gives the whole variable domain SAVISQKPSRDICQRGTSLTIQCQVDSQVTMMFWYRQQPGQSLTLIATANQGSEATYESGFVIDKFPISRPNLTFSTLTVSNMSPEDSSIYLCSAHKDEKLFFGSGTQLSVL.

The table lists this clonotype with many counts. The chain couples TRBV11-2 to TRBJ2-1; the match to TRBD2 covers 12 bases. The CDR3 has 15 amino acids. Trimming at V came to 5 bases and at J to 4 bases, leaving 3 bases not matched to a gene. From germline, CDR1 is SGHAT and CDR2 FQNNGV. CDR3 residues: CASSLLAGGYNEQFF. CDR3 nucleotide sequence: TGTGCCAGCAGCCTACTAGCGGGGGGTTACAATGAGCAGTTCTTC.

The chain uses TRBV12-3 or TRBV12-4 and TRBJ2-5; TRBD2 aligns across 10 bases. The ends lost 6 bases at V and 5 bases at J; junction bases unmatched: 6. This CDR3 contains 14 residues. CDR3 protein: CASRKAGGLETQYF. The CDR3 DNA reads TGTGCCAGCAGAAAAGCGGGGGGGCTTGAGACCCAGTACTTC.

A few counts support this clonotype. The CDR3 protein is CAIRRQATSYEQYF. CDR3 nucleotide sequence: TGTGCCATAAGAAGACAGGCCACCTCCTACGAGCAGTACTTC. This chain joins TRBV28 and TRBJ2-7, with a possible D match to TRBD1 (6 bases). Germline CDR1 is MDHEN and CDR2 is SYDVKM. The CDR3 totals 14 residues. V was cut by 10 bases and J by 0 bases, with 16 bases left in between.